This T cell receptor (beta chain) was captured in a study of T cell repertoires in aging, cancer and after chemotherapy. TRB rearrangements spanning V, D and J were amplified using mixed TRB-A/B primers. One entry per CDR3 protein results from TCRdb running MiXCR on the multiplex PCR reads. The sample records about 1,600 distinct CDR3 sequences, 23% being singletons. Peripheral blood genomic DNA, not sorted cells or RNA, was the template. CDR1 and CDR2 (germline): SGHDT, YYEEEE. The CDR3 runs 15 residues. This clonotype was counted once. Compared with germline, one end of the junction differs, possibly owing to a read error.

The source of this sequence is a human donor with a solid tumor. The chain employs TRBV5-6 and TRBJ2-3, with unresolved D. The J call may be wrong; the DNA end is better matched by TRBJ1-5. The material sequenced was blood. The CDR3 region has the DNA TGCGCCAGCAGCCTTAGTGGTACTAGCACAGATACGCAGCATTTT. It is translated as CASSLSGTSTDTQHF.